This is a list of T cell receptor beta chains from one sample in a study of cytomegalovirus exposure and HLA in healthy donors. Only in-frame clones appear in the TCRdb table, and some are missing; sequencing was by immunoSEQ multiplex PCR. The data show around 100,000 clones, with around 75% seen just once and around 0.79% held by the top ten. The sample comprised PBMCs. These TCRs come from a woman in her thirties in good health and CMV-seronegative. The CDR3 runs from the conserved cysteine through the conserved F or W. D genes are given only for firm matches. Size is stated for part of the rows, as once, few or many counts, or as a class when the clone is expanded.

J: TRBJ1-2
size: NA
D: NA
V: TRBV6-1
CDR3: CASLKGGSYGYTF
DNA: TGTGCCAGCCTGAAGGGAGGGAGCTATGGCTACACCTTC

J: TRBJ1-2
size: NA
D: TRBD1
V: TRBV11-3
CDR3: CASSLGNYGTGYGYTF
DNA: TGTGCCAGCAGCTTAGGAAATTACGGGACAGGGTATGGCTACACCTTC

J: TRBJ1-2
size: few
D: NA
V: TRBV6-1
CDR3: CASREGPLRSSYGYTF
DNA: TGTGCCAGCAGAGAAGGACCCCTTAGGAGTAGCTATGGCTACACCTTC

J: TRBJ1-2
size: NA
D: NA
V: TRBV29-1
CDR3: CSVGRTAMANYGYTF
DNA: TGCAGCGTTGGCCGGACAGCGATGGCTAACTATGGCTACACCTTC

J: TRBJ2-7
size: NA
D: TRBD1
V: TRBV19
CDR3: CASSSQGDYEQYF
DNA: TGTGCCAGTAGTAGCCAGGGGGATTACGAGCAGTACTTC

J: TRBJ2-3
size: once
D: NA
V: TRBV11-2
CDR3: CGTSAGRGRDTQYF
DNA: TGTGGCACAAGTGCGGGACGAGGCAGGGATACGCAGTATTTT

J: TRBJ1-2
size: NA
D: NA
V: TRBV5-8
CDR3: CASSIGPTGGYGYTF
DNA: TGTGCCAGCAGCATAGGACCGACAGGAGGCTATGGCTACACCTTC

J: TRBJ1-2
size: NA
D: TRBD1
V: TRBV29-1
CDR3: CSAKHGTDYGYTF
DNA: TGCAGCGCAAAACATGGGACAGACTATGGCTACACCTTC

J: TRBJ1-1
size: NA
D: NA
V: TRBV30
CDR3: CAWRSTGSTEAFF
DNA: TGTGCCTGGAGATCAACAGGTTCCACTGAAGCTTTCTTT

J: TRBJ2-7
size: few
D: TRBD2
V: TRBV15
CDR3: CATSRLAGAPYEQYF
DNA: TGTGCCACCAGCAGACTAGCGGGAGCTCCTTACGAGCAGTACTTC

J: TRBJ1-1
size: few
D: TRBD1
V: TRBV9
CDR3: CASSVAGTGFTEAFF
DNA: TGTGCCAGCAGCGTAGCGGGGACAGGTTTCACTGAAGCTTTCTTT

J: TRBJ2-1
size: NA
D: TRBD2
V: TRBV6-5
CDR3: CASSSVAGVVYNEQFF
DNA: TGTGCCAGCAGTTCCGTAGCGGGAGTGGTCTACAATGAGCAGTTCTTC

J: TRBJ1-1
size: few
D: TRBD1
V: TRBV19
CDR3: CASRDRGTEAFF
DNA: TGTGCCAGTAGGGACAGGGGCACTGAAGCTTTCTTT

J: TRBJ1-1
size: NA
D: TRBD1
V: TRBV5-1
CDR3: CASSLGTDTEAFF
DNA: TGCGCCAGCAGCTTAGGGACAGACACTGAAGCTTTCTTT

J: TRBJ2-3
size: NA
D: NA
V: TRBV7-8
CDR3: CASSLGQVTDTQYF
DNA: TGTGCCAGCAGCTTAGGACAGGTCACAGATACGCAGTATTTT

J: TRBJ1-1
size: NA
D: NA
V: TRBV19
CDR3: CASRLRLNTEAFF
DNA: TGTGCCAGTAGACTTCGTTTGAACACTGAAGCTTTCTTT

J: TRBJ1-1
size: NA
D: NA
V: TRBV27
CDR3: CASNQKPREGMNTEAFF
DNA: TGTGCCAGCAACCAAAAACCCCGGGAGGGCATGAACACTGAAGCTTTCTTT

J: TRBJ1-3
size: NA
D: NA
V: TRBV19
CDR3: CASTLGGSSGNTIYF
DNA: TGTGCCAGTACTCTAGGGGGAAGCTCTGGAAACACCATATATTTT

J: TRBJ1-5
size: NA
D: NA
V: TRBV6-1
CDR3: CASMEGPNQPQHF
DNA: TGTGCCAGCATGGAGGGCCCCAATCAGCCCCAGCATTTT

J: TRBJ1-4
size: few
D: NA
V: TRBV19
CDR3: CASSSLEKLFF
DNA: TGTGCCAGTAGTAGTCTGGAAAAACTGTTTTTT

J: TRBJ1-1
size: NA
D: NA
V: TRBV29-1
CDR3: CSVEYGRGNTEAFF
DNA: TGCAGCGTTGAGTACGGTAGAGGGAACACTGAAGCTTTCTTT

J: TRBJ2-2
size: NA
D: TRBD2
V: TRBV5-1
CDR3: CASSPTSGPNTGELFF
DNA: TGCGCCAGCAGCCCGACTAGCGGCCCGAACACCGGGGAGCTGTTTTTT

J: TRBJ1-3
size: NA
D: NA
V: TRBV9
CDR3: CASSVDRRGSGNTIYF
DNA: TGTGCCAGCAGCGTCGACAGAAGAGGATCTGGAAACACCATATATTTT

J: TRBJ2-7
size: NA
D: NA
V: TRBV5-1
CDR3: CASSPGWGEHYEQYF
DNA: TGCGCCAGCAGCCCGGGGTGGGGGGAGCACTACGAGCAGTACTTC

J: TRBJ1-4
size: NA
D: NA
V: TRBV10-2
CDR3: CASSEALNEKLFF
DNA: TGCGCCAGCAGTGAGGCGCTTAATGAAAAACTGTTTTTT

J: TRBJ2-3
size: NA
D: NA
V: TRBV6-4
CDR3: CASTPHSVNTQYF
DNA: TGTGCCAGCACCCCCCACTCCGTAAATACGCAGTATTTT

J: TRBJ1-1
size: few
D: NA
V: TRBV13
CDR3: CASSNPQGLNTEAFF
DNA: TGTGCCAGCAGTAACCCTCAGGGATTGAACACTGAAGCTTTCTTT

J: TRBJ1-1
size: NA
D: NA
V: TRBV5-6
CDR3: CASSYGVPNTEAFF
DNA: TGTGCCAGCAGCTACGGGGTACCCAACACTGAAGCTTTCTTT

J: TRBJ2-2
size: NA
D: NA
V: TRBV27
CDR3: CASSLGQNTGELFF
DNA: TGTGCCAGCAGTTTAGGGCAGAACACCGGGGAGCTGTTTTTT

J: TRBJ2-5
size: NA
D: NA
V: TRBV5-1
CDR3: CASRQGSETQYF
DNA: TGCGCCAGCCGTCAGGGGTCAGAGACCCAGTACTTC

J: TRBJ2-2
size: NA
D: NA
V: TRBV29-1
CDR3: CSVEDLWAGRAGELFF
DNA: TGCAGCGTTGAAGATCTGTGGGCGGGGCGGGCCGGGGAGCTGTTTTTT

J: TRBJ2-1
size: NA
D: TRBD1
V: TRBV4-3
CDR3: CASSQDFQGRRTGSYNEQFF
DNA: TGCGCCAGCAGCCAAGATTTTCAGGGTCGAAGGACAGGGTCCTACAATGAGCAGTTCTTC

J: TRBJ2-2
size: NA
D: NA
V: TRBV7-9
CDR3: CASPGTGELFF
DNA: TGTGCCAGCCCGGGTACCGGGGAGCTGTTTTTT

J: TRBJ2-7
size: NA
D: TRBD1
V: TRBV6-1
CDR3: CASSDQGRGRGRDYEQYF
DNA: TGTGCCAGCAGTGACCAGGGGCGCGGCAGGGGGCGGGACTACGAGCAGTACTTC

J: TRBJ2-1
size: few
D: TRBD2
V: TRBV5-3
CDR3: CARSLGERECSEQFF
DNA: TGTGCCAGAAGCTTAGGGGAGCGGGAGTGTAGTGAGCAGTTCTTC

J: TRBJ2-2
size: few
D: NA
V: TRBV2
CDR3: CASSEYKTANTGELFF
DNA: TGTGCCAGCAGTGAATATAAGACAGCGAACACCGGGGAGCTGTTTTTT

J: TRBJ2-5
size: NA
D: NA
V: TRBV4-1
CDR3: CASGEVGSSETQYF
DNA: TGCGCCAGCGGGGAGGTGGGAAGTTCAGAGACCCAGTACTTC

J: TRBJ1-2
size: NA
D: TRBD1
V: TRBV5-4
CDR3: CASTLDRGYYGYTF
DNA: TGTGCCAGCACCCTGGACAGGGGATACTATGGCTACACCTTC

J: TRBJ1-1
size: NA
D: NA
V: TRBV2
CDR3: CASRWSPRNTEAFF
DNA: TGTGCCAGCAGATGGTCCCCGAGAAACACTGAAGCTTTCTTT

J: TRBJ2-3
size: once
D: NA
V: TRBV5-1
CDR3: CASRIFLTDTQYF
DNA: TGCGCCAGCAGAATTTTCCTCACAGATACGCAGTATTTT

J: TRBJ2-7
size: NA
D: NA
V: TRBV14
CDR3: CASSEGHIRYEQYF
DNA: TGTGCCAGCAGCGAAGGACATATTAGATACGAGCAGTACTTC

J: TRBJ1-3
size: NA
D: NA
V: TRBV30
CDR3: CAWSDQNTIYF
DNA: TGTGCCTGGAGTGACCAGAACACCATATATTTT

J: TRBJ2-5
size: NA
D: TRBD2
V: TRBV5-4
CDR3: CASSFSGGAKETQYF
DNA: TGTGCCAGCAGCTTTAGCGGGGGGGCCAAAGAGACCCAGTACTTC

J: TRBJ2-3
size: NA
D: TRBD2
V: TRBV9
CDR3: CASSAGGQFLTDTQYF
DNA: TGTGCCAGTTCAGCGGGAGGGCAGTTTCTCACAGATACGCAGTATTTT

J: TRBJ1-1
size: few
D: NA
V: TRBV27
CDR3: CASSFGGGGTEAFF
DNA: TGTGCCAGCAGTTTTGGGGGGGGAGGCACTGAAGCTTTCTTT

J: TRBJ1-1
size: NA
D: NA
V: TRBV15
CDR3: CATSSFDTEAFF
DNA: TGTGCCACCAGCAGTTTCGACACTGAAGCTTTCTTT

J: TRBJ2-7
size: NA
D: TRBD1
V: TRBV5-1
CDR3: CASSPPDRGGSYEQYF
DNA: TGCGCCAGCAGCCCACCGGACAGGGGTGGATCCTACGAGCAGTACTTC

J: TRBJ2-7
size: NA
D: TRBD1
V: TRBV27
CDR3: CASSVSSGTGEQYF
DNA: TGTGCCAGCAGTGTGAGCTCCGGGACAGGAGAGCAGTACTTC

J: TRBJ2-5
size: NA
D: NA
V: TRBV14
CDR3: CASSQDVLQETQYF
DNA: TGTGCCAGCAGCCAAGATGTTCTTCAAGAGACCCAGTACTTC

J: TRBJ2-5
size: NA
D: NA
V: TRBV7-6
CDR3: CASSVLVETQYF
DNA: TGTGCCAGCAGCGTACTGGTGGAGACCCAGTACTTC

J: TRBJ2-1
size: NA
D: TRBD2
V: TRBV29-1
CDR3: CSVVRGTSGRSGEQFF
DNA: TGCAGCGTTGTGCGCGGGACTAGCGGGAGAAGCGGTGAGCAGTTCTTC

J: TRBJ1-1
size: NA
D: NA
V: TRBV5-1
CDR3: CASSLEAAGGAFF
DNA: TGCGCCAGCAGCTTGGAGGCGGCCGGGGGAGCTTTCTTT